Sequencing of this T cell receptor (beta chain) was carried out in a study of cytomegalovirus exposure and HLA in healthy donors. Study results and limitations: The study designated over 150 TCR beta chains cytomegalovirus-associated. The study dropped some indistinguishable V segments, TRBV6-2 and TRBV6-3 among them. Many donors shared some public TCRs, even though most TCR sequences were rare. About 87% or about 30% of the time was how often most TCR beta V segments were productive, according to an earlier analysis.

With 60 Vbeta and 13 Jbeta primers, the PCR was carried out. Generated by immunoSEQ multiplex PCR, the TCRdb table keeps only in-frame clones and is missing some. The sample lists 150,000 or so clones; about 70% were seen once. Germline CDR1 and CDR2: KGHSH and LQKENI. The V end lost 5 bases, the J end lost 4 bases, and 18 bases lay between the germline ends. There are 16 residues in the CDR3. On this clone: Its antigen is undetermined.

The receptor was derived from a woman aged 60 to 75 in good health and CMV-seropositive. This chain uses TRBV18 with TRBJ1-5, with a weak D call TRBD1 (5 bases). The sequenced material came from PBMCs. CDR3: CASSSQVIGENQPQHF. CDR3 nucleotide sequence: TGTGCCAGCTCATCACAGGTAATCGGGGAGAATCAGCCCCAGCATTTT.